This T cell receptor (beta chain) stems from a study of shared clonotypes between healthy human individuals. The sample holds one count of this clone. The data were produced by immunoSEQ multiplex PCR, yet TCRdb's version contains in-frame clones alone and is incomplete. The sample carries over 1.4 million clones, around 95% recorded once. This CDR3 spans 12 amino acids. V lost 8 bases, J lost 8 bases, and 10 bases stayed unmatched. Germline V gene sequence: CDR1 GTSNPN, CDR2 SVGIG (reference sequence). Source material: naive CD4+ T cells sorted from blood. The subset was: CD45RA+ positively selected. J is TRBJ1-2 and V is TRBV30; 8 bases map to TRBD1. This TCR came from a man aged 30-40 years in good health. The CDR3 spells CATAATGVGYTF. The CDR3 DNA is TGTGCCACAGCGGCGACAGGGGTAGGCTACACCTTC.